Below are 10 T cell receptor beta chains sequenced from a single sample in a study of blood T cell repertoires in COVID-19. Clones were sequenced by immunoSEQ multiplex PCR, and TCRdb holds only the in-frame ones, with some missing. Of 300,000 to 400,000 clones listed, 88% are singletons. Sequenced: peripheral blood. Receptors originate from a woman in her 70s with COVID-19, enrolled during active disease.

The V call is TRBV7-2, the J call TRBJ2-1, with TRBD2 matching 10 bases. J was trimmed by 5 bases and V by 4 bases; bases with no gene match: 8. The CDR3 consists of 16 residues. CDR1 is SGHTA, CDR2 FQGNSA, per germline. The CDR3 DNA reads as TGTGCCAGCAGCTATAAGCGGGGGGGTACCAACAATGAGCAGTTCTTC. Protein sequence: CASSYKRGGTNNEQFF.

This sequence joins TRBV5-1 and TRBJ1-1, with 7 bases fitting TRBD1. V lost 0 bases to trimming and J lost 5 bases; unmatched junction nucleotides: 1. Germline lookup yields CDR1 SGHRS and CDR2 YFSETQ. The CDR3 sequence is 13 residues long. CDR3 bases: TGCGCCAGCAGCTTGGAACAGGGGACTGAAGCTTTCTTT. Its protein product is CASSLEQGTEAFF.

The rearrangement joins TRBV5-8 to TRBJ1-2, with D maybe TRBD1 (6 bases). Germline CDR1 SGHTS, CDR2 YDEGEE. The length of the CDR3 is 15 residues. V was pared by 1 base and J by 4 bases, with 14 bases between. In nucleotides, the CDR3 is TGTGCCAGCAGCTTGACAGGGCTAAGGCCCTATGGCTACACCTTC. Amino acids: CASSLTGLRPYGYTF.

V usage is TRBV19 and J usage is TRBJ1-2; D remains unclear. This CDR3 region has 13 residues. V lost 2 bases and J lost 3, with 7 bases in between. Germline V gene lookup returns CDR1 LNHDA and CDR2 SQIVND (reference sequence). The CDR3 DNA sequence: TGTGCCAGTAGTATATCTGGGCACTATGGCTACACCTTC. Protein: CASSISGHYGYTF.

This clone was seen many times. The gene calls are TRBV5-1 and TRBJ2-7; 8 bases are a match to TRBD1. Germline CDR1 SGHRS, CDR2 YFSETQ. There are 14 residues in the CDR3. Trimming removed 0 bases from V and 6 bases from J; junction bases left unmatched: 5. The CDR3 spells CASSLGQGKGEQYF. The CDR3, as DNA: TGCGCCAGCAGCTTGGGACAGGGGAAGGGCGAGCAGTACTTC.

The chain carries TRBV5-4 and TRBJ2-7, with 10 bases lining up with TRBD2. CDR3 length: 15 residues. Per the germline V gene, CDR1 is SGHNT and CDR2 is YYREEE (reference sequence). V lost 1 base, J lost 2 bases, and 3 bases stayed unmatched. The CDR3 bases are TGTGCCAGCAGCTTGTACACTAGCGGGGCCTACGAGCAGTACTTC. Amino acid sequence: CASSLYTSGAYEQYF.

This chain joins TRBV2 and TRBJ2-1; 8 bases are a match to TRBD2. The germline V gene has CDR1 SNHLY and CDR2 FYNNEI. V was pared by 3 bases and J by 8 bases, with 9 bases of the junction left unmatched. The CDR3 has 15 amino acids. In nucleotides, the CDR3 is TGTGCCAGCAGTGAGGCAGCGGGGGTAAATCATGAGCAGTTCTTC. Its translation: CASSEAAGVNHEQFF.

The V and J genes are TRBV29-1 and TRBJ2-1; TRBD1 matches 10 bases. Trimming at V came to 3 bases and at J to 0 bases, leaving 11 bases not matched to a gene. Per germline, CDR1 SQVTM and CDR2 ANQGSEA. The CDR3 is 18 amino acids. The CDR3, as DNA: TGCAGCGTTGAGCCGGGACAGGGGAGCCGACACTCCTACAATGAGCAGTTCTTC. Its translation: CSVEPGQGSRHSYNEQFF.

The rearrangement joins TRBV5-6 to TRBJ1-1; TRBD1 matches 7 bases. Per the germline V gene, CDR1 is SGHDT and CDR2 is YYEEEE. Losses at the gene ends were 4 bases for V and 7 bases for J; bases not matched to a gene: 7. This CDR3 spans 13 amino acids. CDR3 protein: CASSIRQGFEAFF. The CDR3 nucleotides read TGTGCCAGCAGCATACGACAGGGATTTGAAGCTTTCTTT.

V and J are TRBV5-4 and TRBJ1-2, with a possible D match to TRBD1 (5 bases). This CDR3 has 13 residues. The V end lost 4 bases, the J end lost 2 bases, and 9 bases lay between the germline ends. Germline V gives CDR1 SGHNT, CDR2 YYREEE (reference sequence). The CDR3 sequence is CASSQDTNYGYTF. CDR3 coding DNA: TGTGCCAGCAGCCAGGACACGAACTATGGCTACACCTTC.